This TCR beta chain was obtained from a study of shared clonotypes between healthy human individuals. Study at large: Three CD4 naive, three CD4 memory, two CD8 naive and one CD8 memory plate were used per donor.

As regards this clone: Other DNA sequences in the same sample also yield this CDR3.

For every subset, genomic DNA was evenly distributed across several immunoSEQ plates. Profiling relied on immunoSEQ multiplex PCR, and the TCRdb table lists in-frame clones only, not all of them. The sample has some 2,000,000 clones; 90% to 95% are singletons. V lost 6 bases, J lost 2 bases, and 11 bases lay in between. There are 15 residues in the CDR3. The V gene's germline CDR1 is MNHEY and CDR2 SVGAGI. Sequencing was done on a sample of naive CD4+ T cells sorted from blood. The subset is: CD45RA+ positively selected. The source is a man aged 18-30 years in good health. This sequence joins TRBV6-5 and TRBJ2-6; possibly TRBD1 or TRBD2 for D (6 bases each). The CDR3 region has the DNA TGTGCCAGCAGACTCGGGGGCACTGGGGCCAACGTCCTGACTTTC. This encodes CASRLGGTGANVLTF.